The 28 T cell receptor beta chains below were found in one sample sequenced in a study of T cell repertoires in cytomegalovirus infection. These TCRs are of unknown antigen specificity. TCRdb reprocessed the reads with MiXCR, giving one entry per CDR3 protein. Here the sample spans about 770,000 distinct CDR3 sequences, about 29% being singletons. Sequences were derived from cultured CD8+ T cells from PBMCs, sampled from culture after CMV antigen stimulation. The receptors derive from a human donor in good health (CMV status not recorded). Some clones in this sample may be carry-over from other donors' samples.

A few counts support this clonotype. The CDR3 coding sequence is TGTGCCAGCAGCTCGGTGGGGCTGGACTACGAGCAGTACGTC. It yields the protein CASSSVGLDYEQYV. The V gene is TRBV7-8, the J gene TRBJ2-7, with a tentative D call TRBD1 (5 bases). Germline CDR1 SGHVS, CDR2 FQNEAQ. This CDR3 is 14 amino acids long. Trimming pared 4 bases from V and 3 bases from J, leaving 13 bases between.

This clonotype was picked up many times. V and J are TRBV7-2 and TRBJ2-3; 7 bases agree with TRBD2. With V trimmed by 5 bases and J by 5 bases, 13 bases remained unmatched. The germline gives CDR1 SGHTA, CDR2 FQGNSA. The CDR3 extends over 16 amino acids. The CDR3 sequence: CASSLEGRGDGDTQYF. CDR3 nucleotide sequence: TGTGCCAGCAGCCTCGAGGGCCGGGGGGACGGAGATACGCAGTATTTT.

V is TRBV6-6 and J is TRBJ1-5, with D possibly matching TRBD1 (5 bases). CDR1 MNHNY and CDR2 SVGAGI come from the germline V gene (reference sequence). V lost 2 bases and J lost 7, with 9 bases in between. CDR3 length equals 13 residues. CDR3 amino acids: CASSYPTEQPQHF. The CDR3 bases are TGTGCCAGCAGTTACCCGACAGAGCAGCCCCAGCATTTT.

This clonotype was counted many times. The chain has TRBV7-2 and TRBJ2-7; the D call may be TRBD1 or TRBD2 (6 bases each). CDR1 and CDR2 (germline): SGHTA, FQGNSA. This CDR3 has 13 amino acids. The V end was cut by 0 bases, the J end by 6 bases, with 9 bases between. The DNA of the CDR3 is TGTGCCAGCAGCTTAGCGGGGGGCATCGAGCAGTACTTC. Translating gives CASSLAGGIEQYF. Complete variable domain (other parts from reference TRBV7-2 and TRBJ2-7): GAGVSQSPSNKVTEKGKDVELRCDPISGHTALYWYRQSLGQGLEFLIYFQGNSAPDKSGLPSDRFSAERTGGSVSTLTIQRTQQEDSAVYLCASSLAGGIEQYFGPGTRLTVT.

This clonotype was picked up a small number of times. This chain joins TRBV28 and TRBJ1-4; 10 nucleotides line up with TRBD1. Germline V gene lookup returns CDR1 MDHEN and CDR2 SYDVKM. This CDR3 spans 16 amino acids. With 5 bases clipped from V and 15 bases from J, the junction kept 18 bases outside the gene matches. The DNA of the CDR3 is TGTGCCAGCAGTCTCCGGCCGGGACAGGGGATAAGGAAGGTGTTTTTT. Its translation is CASSLRPGQGIRKVFF.

This clonotype came up a few times. The chain is built from TRBV7-8 and TRBJ2-1; TRBD1 aligns across 7 bases. The CDR3 sequence is 16 residues long. J gave up 0 bases and V 4 bases, and 6 bases lay outside the gene matches. In germline, CDR1 is SGHVS, CDR2 FQNEAQ. The CDR3 region has the DNA TGTGCCAGCAGCTCCGCCCCAGGGGGCTCCTACAATGAGCAGTTCTTC. Protein sequence: CASSSAPGGSYNEQFF.

The DNA for the CDR3 is TGCAGTGCGTCTGGGACGGGGGACAGGATCAATGAGCAGTTCTTC. Protein sequence: CSASGTGDRINEQFF. This rearrangement joins TRBV20-1 to TRBJ2-1, with 8 bases that match TRBD1. The length of the CDR3 is 15 residues. The V gene end was trimmed by 6 bases and the J gene end by 6 bases; junction bases not matched to a gene: 13. Looked up from germline, CDR1 is DFQATT and CDR2 is SNEGSKA (reference sequence).

The rearrangement uses TRBV6-6 and TRBJ2-6; D is possibly TRBD1 or TRBD2 (7 bases each). The CDR3 length is 22 residues. Germline V gives CDR1 MNHNY, CDR2 SVGAGI (reference sequence). V was trimmed by 2 bases and J by 0 bases, leaving 26 bases between them. CDR3 protein: CASSYPRGTTGGFPSGANVLTF. CDR3 in DNA: TGTGCCAGCAGTTACCCCAGGGGGACTACCGGGGGATTCCCCTCTGGGGCCAACGTCCTGACTTTC.

This chain joins TRBV29-1 and TRBJ1-2; no clear D gene. The CDR3 is 14 residues long. V was shortened by 3 bases and J by 4 bases, with 15 bases between the two germline ends. Germline V lookup: CDR1 SQVTM, CDR2 ANQGSEA. CDR3 protein: CSVDVPVIGYGYTF. CDR3 DNA: TGCAGCGTTGATGTGCCCGTAATTGGCTATGGCTACACCTTC. The whole variable domain, remainder taken from reference TRBV29-1 and TRBJ1-2, is SAVISQKPSRDICQRGTSLTIQCQVDSQVTMMFWYRQQPGQSLTLIATANQGSEATYESGFVIDKFPISRPNLTFSTLTVSNMSPEDSSIYLCSVDVPVIGYGYTFGSGTRLTVV.

As to this clonotype: At one end the junction does not follow the germline gene, possibly because of a read error. CDR3 DNA sequence: TGTGCCAGCATTGAACTAGCGGGGAGTTTCGATACGCAGTATTTT. Translating gives CASIELAGSFDTQYF. This chain connects TRBV6-1 to TRBJ2-3; the match to TRBD2 covers 10 bases. The CDR3 has 15 residues. Germline assignment: CDR1 MNHNS and CDR2 SASEGT.

The sample holds a few counts of this clonotype. The V and J genes are TRBV5-4 and TRBJ2-1, with 7 nucleotides matching TRBD1. With 2 bases clipped from V and 4 bases from J, the junction kept 6 bases outside the gene matches. The CDR3 runs to 15 residues. The germline V gene has CDR1 SGHNT and CDR2 YYREEE (reference sequence). CDR3 protein: CASSLGDREYNEQFF. In nucleotides, the CDR3 is TGTGCCAGCAGCTTAGGTGACAGGGAGTACAATGAGCAGTTCTTC.

This clonotype was seen ten or more times. Written as DNA, the CDR3 is TGTGCCAGCAGCTTTCAGGGGATATACAATGAGCAGTTCTTC. Protein: CASSFQGIYNEQFF. This rearrangement joins TRBV7-9 to TRBJ2-1, with a weak D call TRBD1 (6 bases). The length of the CDR3 is 14 residues. V lost 3 bases to trimming and J lost 4 bases, with 10 bases between them. Looked up from germline, CDR1 is SEHNR and CDR2 is FQNEAQ (reference sequence).

A few counts support this clonotype. The chain combines TRBV9 with TRBJ2-5, with D perhaps TRBD1 (6 bases). Germline loops: CDR1 SGDLS, CDR2 YYNGEE. This CDR3 has 16 residues. Trimming shortened V by 4 bases and J by 1 base, and 17 bases separated the two germline ends. The CDR3 loop is CASSPRTAVTQETQYF. The CDR3 DNA reads TGTGCCAGCAGCCCTCGGACAGCTGTGACCCAAGAGACCCAGTACTTC.

V is TRBV4-3 and J is TRBJ2-1, with D perhaps TRBD1 (6 bases). The V end was cut by 1 base, the J end by 8 bases, with 12 bases between. The CDR3 runs to 14 residues. CDR1 and CDR2 from the germline V gene are LGHNA and YSLEER. CDR3 sequence: CASSQGTGKDEQFF. The CDR3, as DNA: TGCGCCAGCAGCCAAGGTACAGGGAAGGATGAGCAGTTCTTC.

In its sample, this clonotype was seen many times. The rearrangement uses TRBV7-6 and TRBJ2-7; 7 nucleotides line up with TRBD1. With V trimmed by 1 base and J by 6 bases, 3 bases remained unmatched. The CDR3 is 13 amino acids. Germline lookup yields CDR1 SGHVS and CDR2 FNYEAQ. The CDR3 protein is CASSLVTGVEQYF. The CDR3 DNA follows: TGTGCCAGCAGCTTAGTAACAGGGGTCGAGCAGTACTTC.

The V gene is TRBV6-6, the J gene TRBJ2-6; D is ambiguous. This CDR3 is 17 amino acids long. Trimming cost V 4 bases and J 0 bases, with 13 bases left between them. CDR1 MNHNY and CDR2 SVGAGI come from the germline V gene (reference sequence). The CDR3 loop is CASSSLGSDSGANVLTF. CDR3 in DNA: TGTGCCAGCAGTTCCCTGGGGTCCGACTCTGGGGCCAACGTCCTGACTTTC.

The chain carries TRBV19 and TRBJ1-5; D is unresolved. Germline-derived CDR1 and CDR2 are LNHDA and SQIVND (reference sequence). The CDR3 length is 15 residues. Trimming took off 9 bases at V and 0 bases at J, with 15 bases between the two ends. Written as DNA, the CDR3 is TGTGCCAGCCTTTACACACTTTATAGCAATCAGCCCCAGCATTTT. Translated: CASLYTLYSNQPQHF. Based on the CDR3 plus reference TRBV19 and TRBJ1-5, the full variable domain is DGGITQSPKYLFRKEGQNVTLSCEQNLNHDAMYWYRQDPGQGLRLIYYSQIVNDFQKGDIAEGYSVSREKKESFPLTVTSAQKNPTAFYLCASLYTLYSNQPQHFGDGTRLSIL.

Ten or more counts support this clonotype. This rearrangement joins TRBV7-9 to TRBJ1-2; D may be TRBD1 (5 bases). V was cut by 1 base and J by 0 bases, with 12 bases left in between. The CDR3 is 16 amino acids. Germline V gene lookup returns CDR1 SEHNR and CDR2 FQNEAQ (reference sequence). DNA for the CDR3: TGTGCCAGCAGCTTAGACAGCAGGGAGGCTAACTATGGCTACACCTTC. It specifies CASSLDSREANYGYTF.

This clonotype was picked up a small number of times. The rearrangement joins TRBV29-1 to TRBJ2-6; D might be TRBD2 (6 bases). This CDR3 has 17 residues. The V end lost 5 bases, the J end lost 0 bases, and 17 bases lay between the germline ends. Germline CDR1 and CDR2: SQVTM and ANQGSEA. CDR3 nucleotide sequence: TGCAGCGTTCTGGGACTGACCCACTCCTCTGGGGCCAACGTCCTGACTTTC. Translating gives CSVLGLTHSSGANVLTF.

The chain links TRBV4-2 to TRBJ2-5; TRBD2 matches 8 bases. Germline-derived CDR1 and CDR2 are LGHNA and YNFKEQ. V shed 3 bases, J shed 5 bases, and the junction held 8 bases outside the gene matches. CDR3 length: 15 residues. CDR3 protein: CASSHSTGGPETQYF. The CDR3 DNA is TGTGCCAGCAGCCACTCAACGGGGGGGCCCGAGACCCAGTACTTC.

This chain joins TRBV15 and TRBJ2-1; D is possibly TRBD2 (6 bases). Per the germline V gene, CDR1 is LNHNV and CDR2 is YYDKDF (reference sequence). The CDR3 totals 13 residues. V was trimmed by 0 bases and J by 9 bases, leaving 9 bases between them. The CDR3 loop is CATSRERGIEQFF. CDR3 DNA: TGTGCCACCAGCAGAGAGCGCGGGATTGAGCAGTTCTTC.

This chain uses TRBV14 with TRBJ1-2; D is ambiguous. Between the trimmed V and J ends, which lost 4 bases and 1 base, there was a span of 16 bases. Germline CDR1 SGHDN, CDR2 FVKESK. The CDR3 spans 16 residues. CDR3 in DNA: TGTGCCAGCAGCCTTAATCGGGGAACACTTAACTATGGCTACACCTTC. Translation: CASSLNRGTLNYGYTF.

The rearrangement joins TRBV2 to TRBJ1-1; D might be TRBD1 (6 bases). V lost 8 bases and J lost 3, with 10 bases in between. Germline values: CDR1 SNHLY, CDR2 FYNNEI. The CDR3 contains 12 residues. The CDR3 sequence is CASFEGDTEAFF. The CDR3, as DNA: TGTGCCAGCTTTGAGGGGGACACTGAAGCTTTCTTT.

Only one count was recorded for this clonotype. The rearrangement links TRBV27 to TRBJ1-4; D is ambiguous. The CDR3 is 16 residues long. Germline V lookup: CDR1 MNHEY, CDR2 SMNVEV (reference sequence). V lost 5 bases and J lost 4, with 17 bases in between. The CDR3: CASSPIRERVNEKLFF. The CDR3 nucleotides are TGTGCCAGCAGTCCTATACGCGAACGGGTTAATGAAAAACTGTTTTTT.

In its sample, this clonotype was seen a few times. CDR3 protein: CASSPPVGATEAFF. CDR3 sequence (DNA): TGTGCCAGCTCACCGCCGGTGGGCGCTACTGAAGCTTTCTTT. The chain uses TRBV18 and TRBJ1-1, with D unresolved. Looked up from germline, CDR1 is KGHSH and CDR2 is LQKENI. The CDR3 is made up of 14 amino acids. Between the trimmed V and J ends, which lost 3 bases and 5 bases, there was a span of 13 bases.

This clonotype was seen more than once but under ten times. The chain carries TRBV12-3 or TRBV12-4 and TRBJ2-1; TRBD2 aligns across 11 bases. J lost 4 bases, V lost 4 bases, and 9 bases had no gene match. The CDR3 extends over 17 amino acids. Here the CDR3 reads CASSSSIAGGIYNEQFF. DNA of the CDR3: TGTGCCAGCAGTTCCTCAATAGCGGGGGGGATATACAATGAGCAGTTCTTC.

The J gene is TRBJ2-7, the V gene TRBV20-1; TRBD1 or TRBD2 may be the D gene (5 bases each). With 5 bases removed from V and 3 bases from J, the gap between germline ends came to 26 bases. CDR3 size: 17 residues. Germline loops: CDR1 DFQATT, CDR2 SNEGSKA (reference sequence). CDR3 nucleotide sequence: TGCAGTGCTGGACTCCCGAAAGGGGACGGGTCAAACTACGAGCAGTACGTC. Its translation is CSAGLPKGDGSNYEQYV.

The chain joins TRBV6-2 or TRBV6-3 to TRBJ1-5; D is possibly TRBD1 (5 bases). Germline loops: CDR1 MNHEY, CDR2 SVGEGT. The CDR3 covers 19 residues. V dropped 4 bases and J dropped 2 bases, with 24 bases sitting between them. The CDR3 region is CASSSATRDSRWGNQPQHF. DNA for the CDR3: TGTGCCAGCAGTTCCGCCACCCGGGACTCACGGTGGGGCAATCAGCCCCAGCATTTT.